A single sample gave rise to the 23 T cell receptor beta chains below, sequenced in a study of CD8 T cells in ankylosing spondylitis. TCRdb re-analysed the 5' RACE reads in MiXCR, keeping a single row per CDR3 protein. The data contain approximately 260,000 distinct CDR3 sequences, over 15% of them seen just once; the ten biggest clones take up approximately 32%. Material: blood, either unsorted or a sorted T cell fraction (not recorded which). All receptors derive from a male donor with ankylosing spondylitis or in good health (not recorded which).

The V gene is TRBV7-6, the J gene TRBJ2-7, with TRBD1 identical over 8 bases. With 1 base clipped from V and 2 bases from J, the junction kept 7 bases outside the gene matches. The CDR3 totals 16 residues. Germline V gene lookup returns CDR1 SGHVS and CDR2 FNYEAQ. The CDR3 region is CASSLDRQGMTYEQYF. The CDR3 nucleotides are TGTGCCAGCAGCTTAGATCGACAGGGGATGACCTACGAGCAGTACTTC.

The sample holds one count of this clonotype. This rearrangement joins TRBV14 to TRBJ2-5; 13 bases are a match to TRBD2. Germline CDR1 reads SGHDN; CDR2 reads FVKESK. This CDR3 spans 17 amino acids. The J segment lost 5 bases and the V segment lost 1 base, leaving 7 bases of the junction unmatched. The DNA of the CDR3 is TGTGCCAGCAGCCAAGGGACTAGCGGGAGTTTTCTGGAGACCCAGTACTTC. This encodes CASSQGTSGSFLETQYF.

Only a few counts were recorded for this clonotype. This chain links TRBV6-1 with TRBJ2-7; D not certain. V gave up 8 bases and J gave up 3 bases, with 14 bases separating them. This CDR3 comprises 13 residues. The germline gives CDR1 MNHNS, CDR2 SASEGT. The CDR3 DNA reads TGTGCCAGCCGCTCCTCCACATTCTACGAGCAGTACTTC. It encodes CASRSSTFYEQYF.

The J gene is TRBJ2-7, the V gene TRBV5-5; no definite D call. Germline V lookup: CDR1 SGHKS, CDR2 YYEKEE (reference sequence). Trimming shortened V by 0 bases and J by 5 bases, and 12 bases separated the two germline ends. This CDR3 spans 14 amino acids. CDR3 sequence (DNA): TGTGCCAGCAGCTTGGGGGTAGGGAACAACGAGCAGTACTTC. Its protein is CASSLGVGNNEQYF. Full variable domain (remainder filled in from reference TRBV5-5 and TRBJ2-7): DAGVTQSPTHLIKTRGQQVTLRCSPISGHKSVSWYQQVLGQGPQFIFQYYEKEERGRGNFPDRFSARQFPNYSSELNVNALLLGDSALYLCASSLGVGNNEQYFGPGTRLTVT.

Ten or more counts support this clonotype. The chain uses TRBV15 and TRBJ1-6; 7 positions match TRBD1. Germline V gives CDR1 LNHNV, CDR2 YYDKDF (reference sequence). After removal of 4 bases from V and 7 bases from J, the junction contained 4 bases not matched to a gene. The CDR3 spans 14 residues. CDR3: CATSTGQINSPLHF. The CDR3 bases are TGTGCCACCAGCACGGGACAGATAAATTCACCCCTCCACTTT.

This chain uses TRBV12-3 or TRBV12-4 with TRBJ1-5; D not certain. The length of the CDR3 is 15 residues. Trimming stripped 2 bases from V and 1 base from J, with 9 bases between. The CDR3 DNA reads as TGTGCCAGCAGTTTACGGGGTGAAAGCAATCAGCCCCAGCATTTT. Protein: CASSLRGESNQPQHF.

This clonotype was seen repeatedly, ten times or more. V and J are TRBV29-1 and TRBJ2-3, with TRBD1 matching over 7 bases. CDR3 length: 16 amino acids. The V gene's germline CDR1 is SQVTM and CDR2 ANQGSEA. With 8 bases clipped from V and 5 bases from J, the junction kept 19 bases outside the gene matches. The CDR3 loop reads CSPTVLDRDIGDTQYF. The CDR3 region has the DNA TGCAGCCCTACCGTCCTCGACAGGGATATAGGAGATACGCAGTATTTT.

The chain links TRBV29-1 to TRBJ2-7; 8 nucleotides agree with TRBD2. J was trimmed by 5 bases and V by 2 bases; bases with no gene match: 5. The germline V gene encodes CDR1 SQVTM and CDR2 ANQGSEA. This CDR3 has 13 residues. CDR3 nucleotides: TGCAGCGTTGAAAAGGGACTAGGCCACGAGCAGTACTTC. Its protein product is CSVEKGLGHEQYF.

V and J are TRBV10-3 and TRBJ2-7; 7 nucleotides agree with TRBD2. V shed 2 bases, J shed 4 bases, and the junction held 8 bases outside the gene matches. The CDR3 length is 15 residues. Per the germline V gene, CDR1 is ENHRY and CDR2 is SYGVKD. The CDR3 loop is CAISEPREEGYEQYF. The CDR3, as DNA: TGTGCCATCAGTGAGCCACGGGAGGAGGGGTACGAGCAGTACTTC.

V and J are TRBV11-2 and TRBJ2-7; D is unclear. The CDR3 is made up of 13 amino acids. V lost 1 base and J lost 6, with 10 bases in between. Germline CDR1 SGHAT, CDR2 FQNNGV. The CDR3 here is CASSLGPYSEQYF. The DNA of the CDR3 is TGTGCCAGCAGCTTAGGCCCTTATTCCGAGCAGTACTTC.

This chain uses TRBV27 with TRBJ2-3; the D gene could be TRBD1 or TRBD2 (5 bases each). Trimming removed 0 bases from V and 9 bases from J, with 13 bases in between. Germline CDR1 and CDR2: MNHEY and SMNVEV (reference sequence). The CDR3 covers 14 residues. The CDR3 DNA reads TGTGCCAGCAGTTTATCGCTGGGGGATAGAACGCAGTATTTT. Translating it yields CASSLSLGDRTQYF.

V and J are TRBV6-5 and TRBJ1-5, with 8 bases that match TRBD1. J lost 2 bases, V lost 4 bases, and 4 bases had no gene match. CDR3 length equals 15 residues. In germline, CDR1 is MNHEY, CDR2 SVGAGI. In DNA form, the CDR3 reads TGTGCCAGCAGTTTCAGGGGGCCGGGCAATCAGCCCCAGCATTTT. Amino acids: CASSFRGPGNQPQHF.

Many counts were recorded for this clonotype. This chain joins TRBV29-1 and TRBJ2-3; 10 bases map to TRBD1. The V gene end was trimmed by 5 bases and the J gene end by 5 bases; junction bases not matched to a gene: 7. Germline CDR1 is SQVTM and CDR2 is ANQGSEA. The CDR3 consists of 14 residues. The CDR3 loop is CSVSGTGVRDTQYF. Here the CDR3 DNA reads TGCAGCGTTTCCGGGACAGGGGTTCGAGATACGCAGTATTTT.

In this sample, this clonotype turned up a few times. The CDR3 here is CASSIVGHSAGELFF. DNA of the CDR3: TGTGCCAGTAGTATAGTGGGACACTCGGCTGGGGAGCTGTTTTTT. V gene TRBV19 combines with J gene TRBJ2-2, with a weak D call TRBD1 (6 bases). CDR1 and CDR2 from the germline V gene are LNHDA and SQIVND (reference sequence). V was trimmed by 1 base and J by 8 bases, leaving 14 bases between them. This CDR3 has 15 residues.

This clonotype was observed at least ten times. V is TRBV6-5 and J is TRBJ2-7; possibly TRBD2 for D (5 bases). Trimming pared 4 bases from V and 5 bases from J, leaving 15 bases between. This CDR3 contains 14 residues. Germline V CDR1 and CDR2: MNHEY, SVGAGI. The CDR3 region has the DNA TGTGCCAGCAGTTCACTAGGCAGTCGCCACGAGCAGTACTTC. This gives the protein CASSSLGSRHEQYF.

The CDR3 is CASTTGWDTQYF. The CDR3 bases are TGTGCCAGCACCACCGGGTGGGATACGCAGTATTTT. V gene TRBV28 combines with J gene TRBJ2-3; D not certain. The length of the CDR3 is 12 residues. Germline CDR1 and CDR2: MDHEN and SYDVKM. Trimming shortened V by 7 bases and J by 6 bases, and 11 bases separated the two germline ends.

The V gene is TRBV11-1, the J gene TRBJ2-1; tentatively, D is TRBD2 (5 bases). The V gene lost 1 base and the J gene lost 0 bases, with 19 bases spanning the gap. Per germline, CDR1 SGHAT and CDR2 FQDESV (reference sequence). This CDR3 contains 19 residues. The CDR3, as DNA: TGTGCCAGCAGCTTAGAATATCCGGCTAGCAGAGACTCCTACAATGAGCAGTTCTTC. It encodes CASSLEYPASRDSYNEQFF.

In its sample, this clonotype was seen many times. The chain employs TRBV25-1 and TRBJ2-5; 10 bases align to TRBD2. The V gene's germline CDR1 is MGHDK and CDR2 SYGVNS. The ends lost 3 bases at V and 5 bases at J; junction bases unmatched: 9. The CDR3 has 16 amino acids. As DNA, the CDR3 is TGTGCCAGCAGTGAGCGTATAGCGGGAGGTCGGGAGACCCAGTACTTC. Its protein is CASSERIAGGRETQYF.

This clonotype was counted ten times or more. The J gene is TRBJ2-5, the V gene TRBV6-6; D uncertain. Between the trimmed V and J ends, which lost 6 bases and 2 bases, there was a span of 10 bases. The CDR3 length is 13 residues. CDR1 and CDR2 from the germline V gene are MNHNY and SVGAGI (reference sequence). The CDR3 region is CASSRAEQETQYF. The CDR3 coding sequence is TGTGCCAGCAGCCGGGCAGAGCAAGAGACCCAGTACTTC.

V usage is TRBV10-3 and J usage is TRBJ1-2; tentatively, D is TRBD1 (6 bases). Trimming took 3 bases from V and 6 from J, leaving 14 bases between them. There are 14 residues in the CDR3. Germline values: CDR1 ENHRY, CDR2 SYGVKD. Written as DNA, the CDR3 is TGTGCCATCAGTGAACTTGGGGGCGAGGATGGCTACACCTTC. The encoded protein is CAISELGGEDGYTF.

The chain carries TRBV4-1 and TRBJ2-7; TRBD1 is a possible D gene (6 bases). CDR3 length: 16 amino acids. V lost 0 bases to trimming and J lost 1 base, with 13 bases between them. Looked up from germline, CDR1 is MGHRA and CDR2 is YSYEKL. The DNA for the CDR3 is TGCGCCAGCAGCCAAGAAATGGAACAGGGTTCCTACGAGCAGTACTTC. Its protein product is CASSQEMEQGSYEQYF.

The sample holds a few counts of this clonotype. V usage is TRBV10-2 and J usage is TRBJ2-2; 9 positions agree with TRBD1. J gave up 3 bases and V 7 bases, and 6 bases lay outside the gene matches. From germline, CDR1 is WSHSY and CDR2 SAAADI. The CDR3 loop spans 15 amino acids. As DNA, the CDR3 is TGCGCCAGCAAGGGGAGGACAGGGGACACCGGGGAGCTGTTTTTT. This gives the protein CASKGRTGDTGELFF.

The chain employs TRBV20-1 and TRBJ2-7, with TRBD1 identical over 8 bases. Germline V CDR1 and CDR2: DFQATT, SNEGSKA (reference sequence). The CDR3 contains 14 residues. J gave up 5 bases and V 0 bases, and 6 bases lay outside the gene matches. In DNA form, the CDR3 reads TGCAGTGCTAGAGACCCCGGACAGGGCAACGAGCAGTACTTC. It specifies CSARDPGQGNEQYF.